This T cell receptor beta chain was identified during a study of pediatric ulcerative colitis. The protocol was immunoSEQ multiplex PCR, while the TCRdb copy is restricted to in-frame clones and leaves out a portion. The table records roughly 64,000 clones, roughly 90% of them present only once. Study outcomes and limitations: Two rectal clonotypes were found only in ulcerative colitis patients, all of them.

V was pared by 5 bases and J by 0 bases, with 15 bases between. The CDR3 extends over 15 amino acids. About this clone: Its target is unknown.

Ulcerative colitis patients received no immunosuppressive medication before the diagnostic colonoscopy. The specimen was blood. The TCR originated in a boy aged 5-17 years with severe ulcerative colitis. The rearrangement uses TRBV5-7 and TRBJ2-7; a weak D match, TRBD2 (6 bases). TRBV5-7 is treated as an ORF (open reading frame) with a function not yet certain. The CDR3, as DNA: TGTGCCAGCAGGGGCGGAGGGGTAAGCTCCTACGAGCAGTACTTC. Its translation is CASRGGGVSSYEQYF.